The sequence of this TCR beta chain was determined in a study of Ad26.COV2.S vaccination and SARS-CoV-2 variants. Treatment here: some 19 received Ad26.COV2.S at low or high dose, single or two shots; roughly five received placebo; per-sample allocation not given. Each sample was drawn 63 days after the first injection (of vaccine or placebo). V was clipped by 1 base and J by 7 bases; unmatched bases: 10. CDR1 is SGHTA, CDR2 FQGNSA, per germline. This CDR3 spans 16 amino acids. Method: immunoSEQ multiplex PCR; TCRdb's copy keeps in-frame clones and lacks some. The profile shows around 250,000 clones, about 89% of them singletons.

The gene calls are TRBV7-2 and TRBJ2-3; 8 bases fit TRBD2. The TCR was taken from a person aged 18-65 years who received the Ad26.COV2.S COVID-19 vaccine or a placebo. The sample in question was peripheral blood, obtained in a trial of Ad26.COV2.S vaccine versus placebo. The CDR3 region is CASSLGILGGGYTQYF. CDR3 sequence (DNA): TGTGCCAGCAGCTTAGGGATTTTGGGCGGGGGGTATACGCAGTATTTT.